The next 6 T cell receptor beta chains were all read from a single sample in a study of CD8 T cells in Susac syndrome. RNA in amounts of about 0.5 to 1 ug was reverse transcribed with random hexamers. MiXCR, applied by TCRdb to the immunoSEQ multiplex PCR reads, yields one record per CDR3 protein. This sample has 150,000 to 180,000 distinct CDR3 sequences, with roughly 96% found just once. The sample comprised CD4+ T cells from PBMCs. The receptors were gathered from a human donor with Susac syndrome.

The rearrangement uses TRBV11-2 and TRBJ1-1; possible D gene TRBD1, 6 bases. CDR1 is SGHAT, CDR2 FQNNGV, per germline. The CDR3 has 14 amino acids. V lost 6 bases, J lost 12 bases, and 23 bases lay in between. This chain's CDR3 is CASSRSGWTARTFF. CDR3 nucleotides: TGTGCCAGCAGTCGTTCGGGTTGGACAGCCCGGACTTTCTTT.

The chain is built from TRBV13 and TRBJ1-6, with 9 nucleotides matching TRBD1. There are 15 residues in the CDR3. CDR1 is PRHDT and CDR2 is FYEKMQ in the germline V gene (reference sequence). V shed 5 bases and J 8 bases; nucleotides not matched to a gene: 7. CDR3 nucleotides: TGTGCCAGCAGCCGGGGACAGGGTGGAGATTCACCCCTCCACTTT. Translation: CASSRGQGGDSPLHF.

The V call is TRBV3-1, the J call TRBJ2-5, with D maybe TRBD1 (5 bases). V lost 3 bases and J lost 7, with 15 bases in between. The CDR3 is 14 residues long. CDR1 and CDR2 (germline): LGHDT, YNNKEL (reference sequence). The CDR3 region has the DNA TGTGCCAGCAGCCAGGGGCGAGCGTCTTGGACCCAGTACTTC. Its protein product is CASSQGRASWTQYF.

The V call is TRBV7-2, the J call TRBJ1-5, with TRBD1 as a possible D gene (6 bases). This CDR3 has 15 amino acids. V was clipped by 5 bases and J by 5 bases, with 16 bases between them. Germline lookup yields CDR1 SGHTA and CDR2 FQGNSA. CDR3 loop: CASSLVGARDQPQHF. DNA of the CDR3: TGTGCCAGCAGCCTTGTGGGGGCGCGGGATCAGCCCCAGCATTTT.

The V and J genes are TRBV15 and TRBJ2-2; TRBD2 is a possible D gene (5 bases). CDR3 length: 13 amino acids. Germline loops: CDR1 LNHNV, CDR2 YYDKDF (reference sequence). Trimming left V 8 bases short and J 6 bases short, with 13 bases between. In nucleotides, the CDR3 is TGTGCCACCGGTCCTGGCGGGCCCGGGGAGCTGTTTTTT. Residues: CATGPGGPGELFF. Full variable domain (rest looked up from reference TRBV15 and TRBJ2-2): DAMVIQNPRYQVTQFGKPVTLSCSQTLNHNVMYWYQQKSSQAPKLLFHYYDKDFNNEADTPDNFQSRRPNTSFCFLDIRSPGLGDTAMYLCATGPGGPGELFFGEGSRLTVL.

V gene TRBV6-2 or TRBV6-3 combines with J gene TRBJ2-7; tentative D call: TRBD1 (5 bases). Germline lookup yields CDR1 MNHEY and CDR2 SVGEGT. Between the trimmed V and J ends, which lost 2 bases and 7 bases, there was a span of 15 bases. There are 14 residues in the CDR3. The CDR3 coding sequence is TGTGCCAGCAGTTACAGCAAGGTCTACAGGGAGCAGTACTTC. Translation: CASSYSKVYREQYF.